The clone carrying this T cell receptor beta chain is a singleton in its sample. The target antigen is unknown. The sample belongs to a study of cytomegalovirus exposure and HLA in healthy donors. Overall study context: An earlier analysis identified some 110 million unique TCR beta sequences in some 180 million T cells.

General study points: In a later analysis, a genetic analysis reported fewer productive-TCR N-insertions in an Asian-associated ancestry cluster than the cohort average.

The CDR3 length is 15 residues. The germline V gene has CDR1 SGHTA and CDR2 FQGNSA. V lost 1 base and J lost 5, with 14 bases in between. PCR was performed using 60 Vbeta and 13 Jbeta primers. Generated by immunoSEQ multiplex PCR, the TCRdb table keeps only in-frame clones and is missing some. The data contain some 120,000 clones, about 79% of them singletons. Sample: PBMCs. The origin of this receptor is a man aged 45-65 years in good health and CMV-seronegative. The chain links TRBV7-2 to TRBJ1-2, with D maybe TRBD1 (6 bases). This CDR3 is CASSLETGSAYGYTF. Written as DNA, the CDR3 is TGTGCCAGCAGCTTAGAAACAGGGTCTGCGTATGGCTACACCTTC.